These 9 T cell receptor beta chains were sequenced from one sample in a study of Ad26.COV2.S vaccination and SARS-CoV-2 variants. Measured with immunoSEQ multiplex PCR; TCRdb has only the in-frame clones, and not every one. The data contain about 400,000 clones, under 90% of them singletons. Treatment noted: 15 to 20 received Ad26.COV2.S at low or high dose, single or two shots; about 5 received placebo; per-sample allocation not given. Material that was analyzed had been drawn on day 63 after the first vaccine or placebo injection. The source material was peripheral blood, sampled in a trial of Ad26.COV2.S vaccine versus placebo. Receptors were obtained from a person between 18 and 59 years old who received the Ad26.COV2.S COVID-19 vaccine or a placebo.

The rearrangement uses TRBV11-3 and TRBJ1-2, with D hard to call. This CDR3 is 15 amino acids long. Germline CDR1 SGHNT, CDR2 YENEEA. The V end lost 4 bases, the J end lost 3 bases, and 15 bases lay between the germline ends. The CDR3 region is CASSSMAGEDYGYTF. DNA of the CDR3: TGTGCCAGCAGCTCCATGGCCGGGGAAGACTATGGCTACACCTTC.

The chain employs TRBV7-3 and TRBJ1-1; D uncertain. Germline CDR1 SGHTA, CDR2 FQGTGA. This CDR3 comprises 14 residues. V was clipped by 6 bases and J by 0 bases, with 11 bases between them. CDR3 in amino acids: CASRLRPLNTEAFF. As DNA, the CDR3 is TGTGCCAGCAGGTTACGGCCACTGAACACTGAAGCTTTCTTT.

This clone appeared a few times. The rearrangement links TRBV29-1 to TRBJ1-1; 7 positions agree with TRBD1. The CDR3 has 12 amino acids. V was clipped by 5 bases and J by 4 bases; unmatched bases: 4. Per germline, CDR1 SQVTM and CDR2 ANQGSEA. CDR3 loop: CSVWDSPTEAFF. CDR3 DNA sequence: TGCAGCGTTTGGGACAGTCCCACTGAAGCTTTCTTT.

In nucleotides, the CDR3 is TGTGCCAGCAGTCTCACGACTGGTCTCTCTGGAAACACCATATATTTT. Protein product: CASSLTTGLSGNTIYF. The rearrangement joins TRBV7-2 to TRBJ1-3; no clear D. The germline V gene encodes CDR1 SGHTA and CDR2 FQGNSA. Between the trimmed V and J ends, which lost 6 bases and 0 bases, there was a span of 15 bases. CDR3 size: 16 residues.

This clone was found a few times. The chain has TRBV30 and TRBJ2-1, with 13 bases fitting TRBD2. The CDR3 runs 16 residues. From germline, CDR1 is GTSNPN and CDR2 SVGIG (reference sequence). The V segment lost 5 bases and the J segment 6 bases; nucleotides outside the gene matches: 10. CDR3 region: CAWGGLAGFFSNEQFF. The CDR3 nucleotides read TGTGCCTGGGGGGGACTAGCGGGATTTTTCTCCAATGAGCAGTTCTTC.

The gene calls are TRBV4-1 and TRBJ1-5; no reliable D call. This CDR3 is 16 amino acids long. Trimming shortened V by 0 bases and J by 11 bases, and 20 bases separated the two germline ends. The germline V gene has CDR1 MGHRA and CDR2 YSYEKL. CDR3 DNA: TGCGCCAGCAGCCAAGATGTCCGGCAGGAATCAAAGGCCCAGCATTTT. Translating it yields CASSQDVRQESKAQHF.

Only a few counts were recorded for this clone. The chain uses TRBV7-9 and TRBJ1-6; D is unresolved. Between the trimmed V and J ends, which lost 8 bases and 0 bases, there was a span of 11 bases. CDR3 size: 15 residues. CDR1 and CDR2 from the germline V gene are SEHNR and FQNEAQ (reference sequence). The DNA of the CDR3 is TGTGCCAGCCGAGAGGCAAACTCCTATAATTCACCCCTCCACTTT. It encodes CASREANSYNSPLHF. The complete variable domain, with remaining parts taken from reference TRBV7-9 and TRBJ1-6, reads DTGVSQNPRHKITKRGQNVTFRCDPISEHNRLYWYRQTLGQGPEFLTYFQNEAQLEKSRLLSDRFSAERPKGSFSTLEIQRTEQGDSAMYLCASREANSYNSPLHFGNGTRLTVT.

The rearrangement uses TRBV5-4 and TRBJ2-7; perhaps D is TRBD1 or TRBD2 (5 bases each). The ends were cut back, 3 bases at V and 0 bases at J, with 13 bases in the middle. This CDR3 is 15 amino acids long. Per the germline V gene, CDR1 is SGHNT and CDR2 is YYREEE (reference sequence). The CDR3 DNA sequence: TGTGCCAGCAGCTACTCGGGACGGCCCTCCTACGAGCAGTACTTC. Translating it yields CASSYSGRPSYEQYF.

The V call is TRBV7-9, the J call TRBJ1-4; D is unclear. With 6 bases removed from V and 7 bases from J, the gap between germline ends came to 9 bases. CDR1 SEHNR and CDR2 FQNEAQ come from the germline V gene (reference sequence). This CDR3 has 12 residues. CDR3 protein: CASSLRSEKLFF. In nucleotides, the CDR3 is TGTGCCAGCAGTCTACGGTCTGAAAAACTGTTTTTT.